This paragraph reports one TCR beta chain. Its target is unknown. These data originate in a study of T-cell memory formation after mild COVID-19. Study results and caveats: Clones that contracted from day 15 to 85 had balanced CD4/CD8; later expanders were CD4+ biased. CM and EM subsets held most contracting CD4+ clones; EMRA held CD8+ ones. Memory cells collected pre-infection included some clones that later responded, suggesting cross-reactive memory joined.

The 5'RACE method, run with constant-segment primers, produced TCR alpha and TCR beta cDNA libraries (carrying sample barcodes and UMIs). TCRdb independently ran MiXCR on the 5' RACE reads; one entry per CDR3 protein. The repertoire holds 350,000 to 550,000 distinct CDR3 sequences, with about 20% as singletons. Sequencing was performed on PBMCs or a T cell subset sorted from them (not recorded which). The clonotype was recovered from a young man who had mild COVID-19 (a few samples of this study predate the infection). Cell type and time point are not known.

CDR3 loop: CATSGRGHEQFF. For the CDR3, the DNA is TGTGCCACCAGCGGACGAGGCCATGAGCAGTTCTTC. The V gene is TRBV15, the J gene TRBJ2-1; D gene ambiguous. The germline V and J ends were trimmed by 5 bases and 8 bases, with 10 bases remaining between them. CDR3 size: 12 residues. Per the germline V gene, CDR1 is LNHNV and CDR2 is YYDKDF (reference sequence).